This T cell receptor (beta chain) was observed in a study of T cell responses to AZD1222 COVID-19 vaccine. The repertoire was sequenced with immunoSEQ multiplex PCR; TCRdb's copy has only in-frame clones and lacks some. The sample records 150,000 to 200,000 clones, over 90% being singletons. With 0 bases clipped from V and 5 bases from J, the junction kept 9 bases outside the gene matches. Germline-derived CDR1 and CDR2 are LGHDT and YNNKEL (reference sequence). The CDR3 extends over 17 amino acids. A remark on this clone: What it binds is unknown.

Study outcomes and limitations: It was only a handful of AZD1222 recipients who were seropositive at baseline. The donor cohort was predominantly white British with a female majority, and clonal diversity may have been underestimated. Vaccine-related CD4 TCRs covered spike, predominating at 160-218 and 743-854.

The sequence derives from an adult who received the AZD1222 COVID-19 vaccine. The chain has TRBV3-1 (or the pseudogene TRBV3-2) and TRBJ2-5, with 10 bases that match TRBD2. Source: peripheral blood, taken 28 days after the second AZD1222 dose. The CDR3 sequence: CASSQDVSSGGFETQYF. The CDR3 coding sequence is TGTGCCAGCAGCCAAGACGTATCTAGCGGGGGTTTTGAGACCCAGTACTTC.